The 2 T cell receptor beta chains in this list originate from one sample, sequenced in a study of shared clonotypes between healthy human individuals. Generated by immunoSEQ multiplex PCR, the TCRdb table keeps only in-frame clones and is missing some. The sample gives fewer than 400,000 clones, approximately 79% of which show up once; about 9.3% is in the top ten. Sequenced sample: memory CD4+ T cells sorted from blood. Subset defined: CD45RA-negative fraction. The source of these receptors is a young man in good health.

The genes are TRBV6-5 and TRBJ1-1; D gene ambiguous. There are 11 residues in the CDR3. V was pared by 2 bases and J by 9 bases, with 7 bases between. CDR1 is MNHEY, CDR2 SVGAGI, per germline. CDR3 coding DNA: TGTGCCAGCAGTTACGCCCACAAAGCTTTCTTT. Translation: CASSYAHKAFF.

This chain connects TRBV10-1 to TRBJ2-1; TRBD1 agrees at 8 bases. J gave up 7 bases and V 8 bases, and 13 bases lay outside the gene matches. The CDR3 spans 15 residues. CDR1 and CDR2 from the germline V gene are WNHNN and SYGVQD (reference sequence). CDR3 protein: CASSSVDRVGNEQFF. The CDR3, as DNA: TGCGCCAGCTCGTCCGTGGACAGGGTAGGGAATGAGCAGTTCTTC.